The T cell receptor (beta chain) described here comes from a study of T cell repertoires in cytomegalovirus infection. Across the study: CMV infection together with matching HLA type was indicated by public TCR beta signatures.

TCRdb used MiXCR to reprocess the reads, holding one entry per CDR3 protein. The table lists some 250,000 distinct CDR3 sequences, roughly 10% of them singletons. Overall study results and limits: Within the response measured ex vivo, HLA-C-restricted CMV-specific TCR beta clonotypes were dominant. Of the TCR beta families, the public ones yielded a cumulative frequency that identified carriers of CMV plus the relevant HLA.

This clonotype occurred many times. Its antigen is as yet unknown. The CDR3 extends over 16 amino acids. The V and J ends lost 6 bases and 0 bases respectively, with 17 bases between them. Germline CDR1 reads MDHEN; CDR2 reads SYDVKM. The clonotype comes from a human donor in good health (CMV status not recorded). Some clones in this sample may be carry-over from other donors' samples. The sequencing sample was made of PBMCs. This chain joins TRBV28 and TRBJ1-2; TRBD1 might be the D (5 bases). This CDR3 reads CASRLIGTVSNYGYTF. The DNA of the CDR3 is TGTGCCAGCAGGCTAATCGGGACGGTTTCTAACTATGGCTACACCTTC.